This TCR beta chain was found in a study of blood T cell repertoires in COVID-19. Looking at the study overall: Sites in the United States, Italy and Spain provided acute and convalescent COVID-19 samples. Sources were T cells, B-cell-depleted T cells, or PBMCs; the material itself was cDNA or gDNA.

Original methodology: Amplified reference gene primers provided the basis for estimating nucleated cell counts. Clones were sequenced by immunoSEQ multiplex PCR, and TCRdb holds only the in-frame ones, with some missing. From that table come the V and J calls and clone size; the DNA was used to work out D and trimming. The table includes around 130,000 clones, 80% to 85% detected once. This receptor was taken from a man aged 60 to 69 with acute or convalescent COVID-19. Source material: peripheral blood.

This chain's CDR3 is CASVDSPSSYEQYF. For the CDR3, the DNA is TGTGCCAGCGTTGACAGTCCCAGCTCCTACGAGCAGTACTTC. The J gene is TRBJ2-7, the V gene TRBV6-6; TRBD1 is a possible D gene (5 bases). The germline V gene encodes CDR1 MNHNY and CDR2 SVGAGI (reference sequence). This CDR3 contains 14 residues. V lost 8 bases, J lost 0 bases, and 14 bases lay in between.